This passage covers 13 T cell receptor beta chains from one sample sequenced in a study of T cells in localized non-small cell lung cancer. Only in-frame clones appear in the TCRdb table, and some are missing; sequencing was by immunoSEQ multiplex PCR. The table shows over 40,000 clones, with around four fifths occurring only once. The source material was peripheral blood mononuclear cells, sampled before any cancer treatment. These TCRs come from a man between 40 and 69 years old with stage III lung adenocarcinoma.

This clone was picked up one time. The chain has TRBV6-1 and TRBJ1-3, with 7 bases aligning to TRBD1. Germline assignment: CDR1 MNHNS and CDR2 SASEGT. The CDR3 is 14 amino acids. Unmatched junction bases numbered 4, after V lost 8 bases and J lost 0 bases. In DNA, the CDR3 is TGTGCCAGCCAGGGGGGCCTCTCTGGAAACACCATATATTTT. Protein sequence: CASQGGLSGNTIYF.

In nucleotides, the CDR3 is TGTGCCAGCTCGCAAGGGGTGGACAATGAGCAGTTCTTC. The encoded protein is CASSQGVDNEQFF. The J gene is TRBJ2-1, the V gene TRBV18; D may be TRBD1 (5 bases). Germline assignment: CDR1 KGHSH and CDR2 LQKENI. The CDR3 length is 13 residues. V gave up 6 bases and J gave up 5 bases, with 11 bases separating them. The full variable domain, its missing parts supplied by reference TRBV18 and TRBJ2-1, is NAGVMQNPRHLVRRRGQEARLRCSPMKGHSHVYWYRQLPEEGLKFMVYLQKENIIDESGMPKERFSAEFPKEGPSILRIQQVVRGDSAAYFCASSQGVDNEQFFGPGTRLTVL.

This clone was seen only once. V usage is TRBV20-1 and J usage is TRBJ2-1; a weak D match, TRBD1 (6 bases). The length of the CDR3 is 11 residues. With 7 bases removed from V and 10 bases from J, the gap between germline ends came to 14 bases. Germline CDR1 is DFQATT and CDR2 is SNEGSKA (reference sequence). The CDR3 DNA reads TGCAGTGTAGGCCTTGACAGGGAGCAGTTCTTC. Protein sequence: CSVGLDREQFF.

Comment on this clone: The same CDR3 arises from other DNA sequences in this sample as well. The chain combines TRBV6-6 with TRBJ1-1; 8 bases map to TRBD1. The germline V gene has CDR1 MNHNY and CDR2 SVGAGI (reference sequence). The CDR3 sequence is 14 residues long. With V trimmed by 2 bases and J by 2 bases, 1 base remained unmatched. The CDR3 loop is CASSYTGGNTEAFF. DNA of the CDR3: TGTGCCAGCAGTTACACAGGGGGTAACACTGAAGCTTTCTTT.

The chain recombines TRBV29-1 with TRBJ1-1, with 9 positions matching TRBD1. The germline gives CDR1 SQVTM, CDR2 ANQGSEA. The V gene end was trimmed by 8 bases and the J gene end by 0 bases; junction bases not matched to a gene: 7. The CDR3 covers 14 residues. The DNA of the CDR3 is TGCAGCCTTAACAGGGGGCTCATGAACACTGAAGCTTTCTTT. Translated: CSLNRGLMNTEAFF.

The J gene is TRBJ1-5, the V gene TRBV5-1; D is undetermined. The CDR3 covers 13 residues. The germline gives CDR1 SGHRS, CDR2 YFSETQ. V gave up 0 bases and J gave up 6 bases, with 7 bases separating them. The CDR3 DNA is TGCGCCAGCAGCTTGGCCGAGGGTCAGCCCCAGCATTTT. It codes for CASSLAEGQPQHF. Combining the CDR3 with reference TRBV5-1 and TRBJ1-5 gives the whole variable domain KAGVTQTPRYLIKTRGQQVTLSCSPISGHRSVSWYQQTPGQGLQFLFEYFSETQRNKGNFPGRFSGRQFSNSRSEMNVSTLELGDSALYLCASSLAEGQPQHFGDGTRLSIL.

The chain joins TRBV5-6 to TRBJ1-1; 9 nucleotides align to TRBD1. The CDR3 spans 15 residues. The V segment lost 4 bases and the J segment 11 bases; nucleotides outside the gene matches: 15. The germline CDR1 and CDR2 sequences are SGHDT and YYEEEE. Here the CDR3 DNA reads TGTGCCAGCAGCCACAGGGGGCTGGGGAGTCTATCGGCTTTCTTT. Translating gives CASSHRGLGSLSAFF.

V usage is TRBV7-6 and J usage is TRBJ1-4, with no clear D. V was shortened by 2 bases and J by 10 bases, with 20 bases between the two germline ends. This CDR3 is 16 amino acids long. CDR1 and CDR2 (germline): SGHVS, FNYEAQ. The CDR3 coding sequence is TGTGCCAGCAGCTTATCTTTTGGGCAGGCGATAGGAAAACTGTTTTTT. Amino acid sequence: CASSLSFGQAIGKLFF. The entire variable domain, with the rest obtained from reference TRBV7-6 and TRBJ1-4, is as follows: GAGVSQSPRYKVTKRGQDVALRCDPISGHVSLYWYRQALGQGPEFLTYFNYEAQQDKSGLPNDRFSAERPEGSISTLTIQRTEQRDSAMYRCASSLSFGQAIGKLFFGSGTQLSVL.

The chain combines TRBV7-9 with TRBJ1-1; TRBD1 aligns across 7 bases. Germline V lookup: CDR1 SEHNR, CDR2 FQNEAQ (reference sequence). The CDR3 covers 14 residues. Losses at the gene ends were 7 bases for V and 5 bases for J; bases not matched to a gene: 10. The CDR3 here is CASTPRQGETEAFF. In DNA, the CDR3 is TGTGCCAGCACCCCAAGACAGGGTGAGACTGAAGCTTTCTTT.

The rearrangement links TRBV7-6 to TRBJ1-4; no clear D. The CDR3 covers 13 residues. Trimming pared 1 base from V and 8 bases from J, leaving 8 bases between. Germline V CDR1 and CDR2: SGHVS, FNYEAQ. The CDR3, as DNA: TGTGCCAGCAGCTTAGGACCGAAGGAAAAACTGTTTTTT. Its translation: CASSLGPKEKLFF.

The chain uses TRBV6-1 and TRBJ1-1; no firm D call. Germline CDR1 and CDR2: MNHNS and SASEGT. With 9 bases removed from V and 8 bases from J, the gap between germline ends came to 10 bases. The CDR3 is 10 amino acids. CDR3 amino acids: CASLYGEAFF. CDR3 nucleotides: TGTGCCAGTTTATATGGGGAAGCTTTCTTT.

V and J are TRBV4-3 and TRBJ1-2; D remains unclear. Trimming shortened V by 5 bases and J by 8 bases, and 9 bases separated the two germline ends. The V gene's germline CDR1 is LGHNA and CDR2 YSLEER. This CDR3 has 11 residues. The CDR3 here is CASSDYIGYTF. The CDR3 DNA reads TGCGCCAGCAGCGACTACATCGGCTACACCTTC.

V is TRBV19 and J is TRBJ2-3; the match to TRBD2 covers 12 bases. Trimming took 6 bases from V and 2 from J; bases not matched to a gene: 3. Germline CDR1 is LNHDA and CDR2 is SQIVND (reference sequence). CDR3 length equals 15 residues. The CDR3 loop reads CASSPSGGATDTQYF. The CDR3 coding sequence is TGTGCCAGTAGCCCTAGCGGGGGGGCCACAGATACGCAGTATTTT.